Following are 15 T cell receptor beta chains from one sample sequenced in a study of cytomegalovirus exposure and HLA in healthy donors. Researchers ran the PCR with 60 Vbeta and 13 Jbeta primers. Profiled with immunoSEQ multiplex PCR; TCRdb holds only in-frame clones, not every one. The sample lists around 69,000 clones; 70% to 80% were seen once. The source material was PBMCs. Receptor source: a woman between 50 and 59 years old in good health and CMV-seropositive.

This chain uses TRBV29-1 with TRBJ1-2; TRBD1 agrees at 7 bases. The CDR3 has 12 amino acids. V gave up 5 bases and J gave up 4 bases; unmatched junction bases: 4. The germline gives CDR1 SQVTM, CDR2 ANQGSEA. The CDR3 DNA reads as TGCAGCGTTTCTGGACAGGCCTATGGCTACACCTTC. Translated: CSVSGQAYGYTF.

The rearrangement uses TRBV10-3 and TRBJ2-7, with TRBD1 matching over 9 bases. The CDR3 runs to 14 residues. Germline CDR1 is ENHRY and CDR2 is SYGVKD. V was pared by 7 bases and J by 0 bases, with 4 bases of the junction left unmatched. CDR3 coding DNA: TGTGCCATCACCGGACAGGGGAACTCCTACGAGCAGTACTTC. Residues: CAITGQGNSYEQYF.

The chain has TRBV28 and TRBJ1-2; D unresolved. The CDR3 length is 14 residues. Per the germline V gene, CDR1 is MDHEN and CDR2 is SYDVKM. Trimming removed 8 bases at V and 5 bases at J, with 18 bases between. The CDR3 here is CASREPGNEYGYTF. CDR3 nucleotide sequence: TGTGCCAGCCGCGAGCCCGGGAACGAATATGGCTACACCTTC.

The chain is built from TRBV20-1 and TRBJ2-7; unclear D gene. With 6 bases removed from V and 2 bases from J, the gap between germline ends came to 2 bases. The CDR3 contains 9 residues. Germline CDR1 and CDR2: DFQATT and SNEGSKA (reference sequence). CDR3 coding DNA: TGCAGTGCCACCTACGAGCAGTACTTC. Translating it yields CSATYEQYF.

The chain has TRBV4-1 and TRBJ2-7, with TRBD2 matching over 14 bases. Germline lookup yields CDR1 MGHRA and CDR2 YSYEKL. V lost 3 bases, J lost 3 bases, and 1 base stayed unmatched. CDR3 length: 15 residues. Written as DNA, the CDR3 is TGCGCCAGCAGCCAGACTAGCGGGGGGGGCTACGAGCAGTACTTC. Translating gives CASSQTSGGGYEQYF.

This clone was detected once. The rearrangement joins TRBV5-1 to TRBJ2-2; perhaps TRBD2 as D (5 bases). CDR3 size: 14 residues. The germline V gene has CDR1 SGHRS and CDR2 YFSETQ. Trimming cost V 4 bases and J 2 bases, with 9 bases left between them. CDR3 nucleotide sequence: TGCGCCAGCAGCAGTAGCGTTAACACCGGGGAGCTGTTTTTT. As protein: CASSSSVNTGELFF. Variable domain in full (rest from reference TRBV5-1 and TRBJ2-2): KAGVTQTPRYLIKTRGQQVTLSCSPISGHRSVSWYQQTPGQGLQFLFEYFSETQRNKGNFPGRFSGRQFSNSRSEMNVSTLELGDSALYLCASSSSVNTGELFFGEGSRLTVL.

The chain is built from TRBV6-5 and TRBJ2-7; D possibly corresponds to TRBD2 (5 bases). The V end was cut by 6 bases, the J end by 6 bases, with 18 bases between. The CDR3 runs 14 residues. Germline-derived CDR1 and CDR2 are MNHEY and SVGAGI. The CDR3 sequence: CASSQTRISREQYF. CDR3 DNA: TGTGCCAGCAGCCAAACTAGGATCTCACGCGAGCAGTACTTC.

This rearrangement joins TRBV2 to TRBJ1-3, with D unclear. V lost 7 bases and J lost 5, with 12 bases in between. The germline gives CDR1 SNHLY, CDR2 FYNNEI. The CDR3 has 13 amino acids. CDR3 DNA: TGTGCCAGCACTGACAACTCCAGAAACACCATATATTTT. Its protein is CASTDNSRNTIYF. The variable domain in full, completed from reference TRBV2 and TRBJ1-3, reads EPEVTQTPSHQVTQMGQEVILRCVPISNHLYFYWYRQILGQKVEFLVSFYNNEISEKSEIFDDQFSVERPDGSNFTLKIRSTKLEDSAMYFCASTDNSRNTIYFGEGSWLTVV.

The V call is TRBV30, the J call TRBJ2-7; a weak D match, TRBD2 (6 bases). The V end was cut by 2 bases, the J end by 2 bases, with 10 bases between. Per germline, CDR1 GTSNPN and CDR2 SVGIG (reference sequence). The CDR3 is 13 residues long. CDR3 nucleotides: TGTGCCTGGAGTCGGGACTTTACCTACGAGCAGTACTTC. This codes for CAWSRDFTYEQYF.

The chain couples TRBV5-4 to TRBJ2-5; 9 positions agree with TRBD2. CDR1 and CDR2 (germline): SGHNT, YYREEE (reference sequence). With V trimmed by 0 bases and J by 5 bases, 5 bases remained unmatched. The CDR3 length is 15 residues. The DNA of the CDR3 is TGTGCCAGCAGCTTGGCGCGGGGGGGCCCTGAGACCCAGTACTTC. It yields the protein CASSLARGGPETQYF.

The rearrangement joins TRBV28 to TRBJ2-7; TRBD1 might be the D (6 bases). The CDR3 has 19 residues. In germline, CDR1 is MDHEN, CDR2 SYDVKM. V was pared by 3 bases and J by 0 bases, with 24 bases between. The CDR3: CASSFGPSQGPSNSYEQYF. In nucleotides, the CDR3 is TGTGCCAGCAGTTTCGGCCCCTCGCAGGGGCCCTCCAACTCCTACGAGCAGTACTTC.

The chain links TRBV4-3 to TRBJ2-3, with TRBD2 matching 11 bases. The J segment lost 5 bases and the V segment lost 3 bases, leaving 7 bases of the junction unmatched. The V gene's germline CDR1 is LGHNA and CDR2 YSLEER. This CDR3 has 16 residues. DNA of the CDR3: TGCGCCAGCAGCCACGATAGCGGGGGGGCCAGAGATACGCAGTATTTT. Protein sequence: CASSHDSGGARDTQYF.

This CDR3 reads CASSYSDTSGRNEQFF. The CDR3 coding sequence is TGTGCCAGCAGTTACTCCGACACTAGCGGGAGGAATGAGCAGTTCTTC. The V and J genes are TRBV6-5 and TRBJ2-1, with 12 bases fitting TRBD2. V gave up 0 bases and J gave up 7 bases; unmatched junction bases: 4. The CDR3 totals 16 residues. The germline CDR1 and CDR2 sequences are MNHEY and SVGAGI.

This clone occurred a few times. This chain uses TRBV11-2 with TRBJ1-4, with D possibly TRBD1 on 6 matching bases. The V end was cut by 4 bases, the J end by 14 bases, with 11 bases between. From germline, CDR1 is SGHAT and CDR2 FQNNGV. This CDR3 is built from 11 residues. DNA for the CDR3: TGTGCCAGCAGCTCCGGACAGATCCTGTTTTTT. It encodes CASSSGQILFF.

This clone was seen more than once but under ten times. This sequence joins TRBV6-6 and TRBJ2-1; D is unclear. The CDR3 is made up of 16 amino acids. The germline CDR1 and CDR2 sequences are MNHNY and SVGAGI (reference sequence). The ends were cut back, 4 bases at V and 7 bases at J, with 20 bases in the middle. The CDR3 region is CASSSPPPTKENEQFF. CDR3 nucleotide sequence: TGTGCCAGCAGTTCTCCCCCGCCCACTAAGGAAAATGAGCAGTTCTTC.